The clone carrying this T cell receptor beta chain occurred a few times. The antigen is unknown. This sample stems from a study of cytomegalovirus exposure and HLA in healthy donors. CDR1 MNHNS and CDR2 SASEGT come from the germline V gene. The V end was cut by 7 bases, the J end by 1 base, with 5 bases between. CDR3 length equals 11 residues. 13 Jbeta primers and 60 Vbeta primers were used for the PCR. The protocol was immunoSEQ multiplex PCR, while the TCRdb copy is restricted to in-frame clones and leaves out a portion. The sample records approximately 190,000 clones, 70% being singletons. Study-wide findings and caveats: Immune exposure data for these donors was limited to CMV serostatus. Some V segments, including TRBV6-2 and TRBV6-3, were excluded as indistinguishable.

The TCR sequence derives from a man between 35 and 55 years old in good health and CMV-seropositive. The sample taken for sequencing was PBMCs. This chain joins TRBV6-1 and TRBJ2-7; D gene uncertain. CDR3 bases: TGTGCCAGCATTAGATCCTACGAGCAGTACTTC. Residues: CASIRSYEQYF.